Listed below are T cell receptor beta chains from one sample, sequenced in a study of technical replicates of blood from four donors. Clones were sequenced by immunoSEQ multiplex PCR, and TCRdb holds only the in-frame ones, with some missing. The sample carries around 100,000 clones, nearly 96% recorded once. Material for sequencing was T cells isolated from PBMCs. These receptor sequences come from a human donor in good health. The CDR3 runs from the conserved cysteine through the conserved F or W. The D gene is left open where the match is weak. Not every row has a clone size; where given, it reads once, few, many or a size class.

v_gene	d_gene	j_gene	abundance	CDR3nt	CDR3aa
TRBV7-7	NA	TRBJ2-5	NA	TGTGCTAGCAGCTTAGGTCTCGGAGAGACCCAGTACTTC	CASSLGLGETQYF
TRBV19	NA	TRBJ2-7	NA	TGTGCCAGTTCCGACAGCCAGTACTACGAGCAGTACTTC	CASSDSQYYEQYF
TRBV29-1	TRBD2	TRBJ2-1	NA	TGCAGCGTTGAAGGAGGGACTAGCTTCTACAATGAGCAGTTCTTC	CSVEGGTSFYNEQFF
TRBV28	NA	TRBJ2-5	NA	TGTGCCAGCAGCGGGGGGCGGGAGACCCAGTACTTC	CASSGGRETQYF
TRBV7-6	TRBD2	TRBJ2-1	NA	TGTGCCAGCAGCTTAACTGGGGGACTATCTTTTTCCTCCTACAATGAGCAGTTCTTC	CASSLTGGLSFSSYNEQFF
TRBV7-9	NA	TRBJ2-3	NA	TGTGCCAGCAGGAAAGGAGCTGACGGGGATACGCAGTATTTT	CASRKGADGDTQYF
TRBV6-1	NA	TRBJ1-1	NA	TGTGCCAGCAGCTCTCAGGGTATGACTGAAGCTTTCTTT	CASSSQGMTEAFF
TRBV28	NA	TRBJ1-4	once	TGTGCCAGCAGTACCATGGGAGGTAGTGAAAAACTGTTTTTT	CASSTMGGSEKLFF
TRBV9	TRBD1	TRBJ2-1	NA	TGTGCCAGCAGCGTACGAGGGACAGGGGGCAATGAGCAGTTCTTC	CASSVRGTGGNEQFF
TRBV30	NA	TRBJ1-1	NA	TGTGCCTGTATCGCAGGGGCGGGCATGAACACTGAAGCTTTCTTT	CACIAGAGMNTEAFF
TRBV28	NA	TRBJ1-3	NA	TGTGCCAGCAGTCCGAGACAGAAACTATCCAATTCTGGAAACACCATATATTTT	CASSPRQKLSNSGNTIYF